Reported below is one T cell receptor beta chain. Sequencing used immunoSEQ multiplex PCR; TCRdb keeps in-frame clones, though not all of them. This sample has roughly 440,000 clones, with 70% to 90% found just once. This sample stems from a study of blood T cell repertoires in COVID-19. Germline V gene sequence: CDR1 LNHDA, CDR2 SQIVND (reference sequence). The germline V and J ends were trimmed by 0 bases and 4 bases, with 9 bases remaining between them. The CDR3 covers 14 residues. The sample comprised peripheral blood. This TCR derives from a woman in her forties or fifties with COVID-19, enrolled during active disease. V and J are TRBV19 and TRBJ1-1, with a tentative D call TRBD1 (5 bases). CDR3 bases: TGTGCCAGTAGTATAGATACGGGGGGCACTGAAGCTTTCTTT. As protein: CASSIDTGGTEAFF.